One and the same sample provided the 20 T cell receptor beta chains below, sequenced in a study of cytomegalovirus exposure and HLA in healthy donors. The PCR employed 60 Vbeta primers together with 13 Jbeta primers. The repertoire was sequenced with immunoSEQ multiplex PCR; TCRdb's copy has only in-frame clones and lacks some. The data show 200,000 to 250,000 clones, roughly 80% seen once. Sequencing was performed on PBMCs. These receptors were taken from a woman in her thirties or forties in good health and CMV-seronegative.

This clone appeared once. The rearrangement joins TRBV7-9 to TRBJ1-1; TRBD1 might be the D (6 bases). Trimming pared 6 bases from V and 1 base from J, leaving 12 bases between. CDR1 and CDR2 from the germline V gene are SEHNR and FQNEAQ (reference sequence). The CDR3 totals 14 residues. The CDR3 here is CASSSRTANTEAFF. In DNA, the CDR3 is TGTGCCAGCAGTTCTAGGACAGCGAACACTGAAGCTTTCTTT.

The chain recombines TRBV25-1 with TRBJ2-5; D is undetermined. The end of the DNA aligns better with TRBJ2-7, so the J call may be wrong. Germline CDR1 and CDR2: MGHDK and SYGVNS. The length of the CDR3 is 12 residues. The CDR3 coding sequence is TGTGCCAGCAGTCGTGAGGTTGGCGAGCAGTACTTC. Translated: CASSREVGEQYF.

This chain joins TRBV5-8 and TRBJ1-3; D gene unclear. The CDR3 is made up of 16 amino acids. Germline loops: CDR1 SGHTS, CDR2 YDEGEE. The ends were cut back, 4 bases at V and 0 bases at J, with 14 bases in the middle. The CDR3 coding sequence is TGTGCCAGCAGCCCTAGTATCCTCAGCTCTGGAAACACCATATATTTT. Translating it yields CASSPSILSSGNTIYF.

This clone was recorded once. V usage is TRBV28 and J usage is TRBJ1-1; D gene uncertain. Looked up from germline, CDR1 is MDHEN and CDR2 is SYDVKM. The CDR3 extends over 12 amino acids. With 6 bases removed from V and 0 bases from J, the gap between germline ends came to 5 bases. The CDR3 is CASRDMNTEAFF. The DNA for the CDR3 is TGTGCCAGCAGAGACATGAACACTGAAGCTTTCTTT.

The chain links TRBV29-1 to TRBJ2-7, with 8 bases lining up with TRBD1. The CDR3 loop spans 14 amino acids. Germline CDR1 and CDR2: SQVTM and ANQGSEA. V shed 6 bases, J shed 7 bases, and the junction held 14 bases outside the gene matches. CDR3 bases: TGCAGCGTCCCTGGTGGGACAGGTCGTGGGGAGCAGTACTTC. This codes for CSVPGGTGRGEQYF.

The chain recombines TRBV11-1 with TRBJ2-7; D possibly corresponds to TRBD1 (6 bases). This CDR3 has 15 amino acids. Trimming removed 3 bases at V and 0 bases at J, with 12 bases between. Germline loops: CDR1 SGHAT, CDR2 FQDESV (reference sequence). The CDR3 nucleotides read TGTGCCAGCAGCTTTCTCACAGGGAACTCCTACGAGCAGTACTTC. As protein: CASSFLTGNSYEQYF.

V and J are TRBV19 and TRBJ1-4; D uncertain. There are 13 residues in the CDR3. The V end was cut by 3 bases, the J end by 3 bases, with 5 bases between. CDR1 is LNHDA, CDR2 SQIVND, per germline (reference sequence). The CDR3 DNA reads as TGTGCCAGTAGTATCTCCCCTAATGAAAAACTGTTTTTT. It specifies CASSISPNEKLFF. Using reference TRBV19 and TRBJ1-4 for the parts outside the CDR3, the full variable domain is DGGITQSPKYLFRKEGQNVTLSCEQNLNHDAMYWYRQDPGQGLRLIYYSQIVNDFQKGDIAEGYSVSREKKESFPLTVTSAQKNPTAFYLCASSISPNEKLFFGSGTQLSVL.

The chain carries TRBV27 and TRBJ2-1; 15 bases are shared with TRBD2. The junction had 2 bases not matched to a gene; V was cut back by 2 bases and J by 6 bases. The CDR3 extends over 16 amino acids. Germline assignment: CDR1 MNHEY and CDR2 SMNVEV (reference sequence). In DNA form, the CDR3 reads TGTGCCAGCAGTTTACCGGGACTAGCGGGAGGCAATGAGCAGTTCTTC. This sequence encodes CASSLPGLAGGNEQFF.

The CDR3 nucleotides read TGTGCCTGGAGTGGAGGTCATAGCAATCAGCCCCAGCATTTT. Translation: CAWSGGHSNQPQHF. V and J are TRBV30 and TRBJ1-5, with unresolved D. The CDR3 covers 14 residues. Trimming cost V 1 base and J 0 bases, with 7 bases left between them. Germline CDR1 and CDR2: GTSNPN and SVGIG (reference sequence).

V usage is TRBV9 and J usage is TRBJ1-1; possibly TRBD1 for D (5 bases). The CDR3 totals 13 residues. Germline CDR1 is SGDLS and CDR2 is YYNGEE. Trimming left V 0 bases short and J 4 bases short, with 7 bases between. CDR3 bases: TGTGCCAGCAGCGTAGGTGGGGCCACTGAAGCTTTCTTT. Its protein is CASSVGGATEAFF.

This chain uses TRBV4-1 with TRBJ1-1; a possible D gene is TRBD1 (5 bases). Trimming stripped 3 bases from V and 4 bases from J, with 12 bases between. The CDR3 loop spans 14 amino acids. Per the germline V gene, CDR1 is MGHRA and CDR2 is YSYEKL. The CDR3 here is CASSHIGGGTEAFF. The CDR3 DNA follows: TGCGCCAGCAGCCATATTGGGGGGGGCACTGAAGCTTTCTTT.

V and J are TRBV5-4 and TRBJ2-2; 13 positions agree with TRBD2. The CDR3 extends over 18 amino acids. The V segment lost 4 bases and the J segment 6 bases; nucleotides outside the gene matches: 12. Germline V gives CDR1 SGHNT, CDR2 YYREEE (reference sequence). CDR3 loop: CASSLLVTSGRESGELFF. The DNA for the CDR3 is TGTGCCAGCAGCCTCCTAGTCACTAGCGGGAGGGAGTCCGGGGAGCTGTTTTTT.

For this clone: The junction differs from germline at one of its ends, possibly a read error. This rearrangement joins TRBV10-3 to TRBJ1-3, with D unresolved. Germline V gene sequence: CDR1 ENHRY, CDR2 SYGVKD. CDR3 length: 14 amino acids. The CDR3 DNA sequence: TGTGCCATCAGGGGAGAGAGCTCTGGAAACGCCATATATTTT. Translation gives CAIRGESSGNAIYF.

The chain links TRBV10-3 to TRBJ2-3, with 8 positions matching TRBD2. V was clipped by 7 bases and J by 4 bases; unmatched bases: 7. Looked up from germline, CDR1 is ENHRY and CDR2 is SYGVKD. The CDR3 is 14 amino acids. CDR3 sequence: CAITAGGLADTQYF. The CDR3 nucleotides are TGTGCCATCACGGCGGGAGGATTGGCAGATACGCAGTATTTT.

This clone was observed a single time. This chain connects TRBV6-6 to TRBJ1-1; D unresolved. The CDR3 runs 12 residues. Germline V gene sequence: CDR1 MNHNY, CDR2 SVGAGI (reference sequence). The ends were cut back, 6 bases at V and 0 bases at J, with 5 bases in the middle. CDR3 region: CASRIMNTEAFF. CDR3 coding DNA: TGTGCCAGCAGAATCATGAACACTGAAGCTTTCTTT.

The chain has TRBV7-9 and TRBJ1-2, with TRBD1 matching over 7 bases. Germline lookup yields CDR1 SEHNR and CDR2 FQNEAQ (reference sequence). CDR3 length: 13 residues. With 6 bases clipped from V and 2 bases from J, the junction kept 3 bases outside the gene matches. The CDR3 coding sequence is TGTGCCAGCAGTCCGACAGGGAACTATGGCTACACCTTC. The encoded protein is CASSPTGNYGYTF.

The rearrangement links TRBV11-2 to TRBJ2-5; D is ambiguous. Trimming cost V 5 bases and J 1 base, with 14 bases left between them. The CDR3 covers 15 residues. CDR1 is SGHAT, CDR2 FQNNGV, per germline. As DNA, the CDR3 is TGTGCCAGCAGCGGTGGTGTTACGCGCCAAGAGACCCAGTACTTC. Encoded protein: CASSGGVTRQETQYF. The full variable domain, rest sourced from reference TRBV11-2 and TRBJ2-5, is EAGVAQSPRYKIIEKRQSVAFWCNPISGHATLYWYQQILGQGPKLLIQFQNNGVVDDSQLPKDRFSAERLKGVDSTLKIQPAKLEDSAVYLCASSGGVTRQETQYFGPGTRLLVL.

V is TRBV11-3 and J is TRBJ2-7; D is perhaps TRBD1 (6 bases). The ends were cut back, 5 bases at V and 1 base at J, with 12 bases in the middle. The CDR3 totals 14 residues. Looked up from germline, CDR1 is SGHNT and CDR2 is YENEEA. CDR3 protein: CASSIPGHSYEQYF. The CDR3 DNA reads as TGTGCCAGCAGCATACCGGGACATTCCTACGAGCAGTACTTC.

The V gene is TRBV13, the J gene TRBJ1-3; TRBD1 agrees at 8 bases. The CDR3 runs 16 residues. In germline, CDR1 is PRHDT, CDR2 FYEKMQ (reference sequence). Losses at the gene ends were 5 bases for V and 1 base for J; bases not matched to a gene: 7. CDR3 nucleotide sequence: TGTGCCAGCAGCCGACAGGGGAAGTCGTCTGGAAACACCATATATTTT. This gives the protein CASSRQGKSSGNTIYF.

Only a few counts were recorded for this clone. CDR3 sequence (DNA): TGTGCCAGCAGCCTCCCCGGGACTAGGGATGAGCAGTTCTTC. Protein product: CASSLPGTRDEQFF. The chain employs TRBV9 and TRBJ2-1; 8 bases are a match to TRBD2. The germline CDR1 and CDR2 sequences are SGDLS and YYNGEE. The CDR3 sequence is 14 residues long. V lost 4 bases to trimming and J lost 8 bases; unmatched junction nucleotides: 8.